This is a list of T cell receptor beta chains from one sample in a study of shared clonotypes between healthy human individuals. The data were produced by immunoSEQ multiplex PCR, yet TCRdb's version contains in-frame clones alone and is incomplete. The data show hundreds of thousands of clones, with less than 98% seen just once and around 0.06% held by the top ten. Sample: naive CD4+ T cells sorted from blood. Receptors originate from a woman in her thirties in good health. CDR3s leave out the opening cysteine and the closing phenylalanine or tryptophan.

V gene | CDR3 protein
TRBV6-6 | ASSYVVAGGPNEQF
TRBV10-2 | ASSDAGQPQH
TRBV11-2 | ASSLDNPGYYGYT
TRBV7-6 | ASSRETGPANSPLH
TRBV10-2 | ASTGATYEQY
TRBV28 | ASSSGEISQPQH
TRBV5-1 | ASSWGLAGGPDTQY
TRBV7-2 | ASSLPRQGLDEQY
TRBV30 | AWKEQEGDNEKLF
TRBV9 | ASSVDWASYNEQF
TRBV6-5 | ASSNGPAANEKLF
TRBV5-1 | ASWGDSGANVLT
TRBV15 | ATSRGGLSNQPQH
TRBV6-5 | ASRDGLVNFNEQF
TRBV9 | ASSTGRADNEQF
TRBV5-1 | ASSPVEARGINEQF
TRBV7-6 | ASSFQRAATNEKLF
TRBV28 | ASSLFAGGDYGYT
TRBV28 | ASDSDNEQF
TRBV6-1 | ASSLQGSGNTIY
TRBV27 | ASSYRVNTEAF
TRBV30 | AWSGQGLNEQF
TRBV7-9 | ASSVGNQPQH
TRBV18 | ASSPPGTGGEPQH
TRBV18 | ASSFGGNQPQH
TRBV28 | AYGGASSYEQY
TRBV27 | ASSSRGGSNYGYT
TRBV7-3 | ASSIHGLAGLGTDTQY
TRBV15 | ATSRVREGRETQY
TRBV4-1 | ASSPGVVLGNGEQF
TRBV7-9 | ASSLQEISYEQY
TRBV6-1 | ASSGEGGVDTGELF
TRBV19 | ASSLLTGTGGRETQY
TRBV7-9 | ASSLIALSGRYGYT